The rows below give T cell receptor beta chains drawn from one sample of a study of graft-versus-host responses after intestinal transplantation. These receptors' targets are unknown. The table came from immunoSEQ multiplex PCR; TCRdb's copy has only in-frame clones and leaves some out. The sample lists 70,000 to 80,000 clones, 90% occurring once. Sequences were derived from unstimulated CD8+ T cells sorted from spleen or lymph node cells, sampled before intestinal transplant. Source of these receptors: a human donor who received an intestinal transplant. The conserved cysteine and the conserved F or W are not part of the CDR3 here. Fields, in order: CDR3 protein, V gene, D gene, J gene. A D gene is named only where the DNA matches it firmly.

CDR3: ASSLNRGGSYNSPLH
V: TRBV11-2
D: TRBD1
J: TRBJ1-6

CDR3: ASSPPYGDADYEQY
V: TRBV18
D: -
J: TRBJ2-7

CDR3: ASSIGVGTSGGINTGELF
V: TRBV19
D: TRBD2
J: TRBJ2-2

CDR3: ATSRDLGGDTQY
V: TRBV15
D: TRBD2
J: TRBJ2-3

CDR3: ASSLGPDSSNQPQH
V: TRBV5-4
D: -
J: TRBJ1-5

CDR3: ASSMTDRAYEQY
V: TRBV19
D: TRBD1
J: TRBJ2-7

CDR3: ASSSGVSYEQY
V: TRBV7-3
D: TRBD2
J: -

CDR3: ASSLEHPPVNYGYT
V: TRBV5-4
D: -
J: TRBJ1-2

CDR3: ASFISGYEQY
V: TRBV7-3
D: -
J: TRBJ2-7

CDR3: ASSDRASYEQY
V: TRBV2
D: -
J: TRBJ2-7

CDR3: ASSLYSLPDRNSNQPQH
V: TRBV11-2
D: TRBD1
J: TRBJ1-5

CDR3: ASSLLGGGNEAF
V: TRBV5-1
D: -
J: TRBJ1-1

CDR3: ASHPGATKETQY
V: TRBV10-3
D: -
J: TRBJ2-5

CDR3: ASSAGTASYEQY
V: TRBV10-2
D: -
J: TRBJ2-7

CDR3: ASSPEATTNEKLF
V: TRBV9
D: -
J: TRBJ1-4

CDR3: ASSDRTGLLPEAF
V: TRBV11-2
D: TRBD1
J: TRBJ1-1

CDR3: ASSVAHSGGATGELF
V: TRBV9
D: TRBD2
J: TRBJ2-2

CDR3: ASSAGQVGPFSGNTIY
V: TRBV13
D: TRBD1
J: TRBJ1-3

CDR3: ASSSPGQGSYEQY
V: TRBV5-6
D: TRBD1
J: TRBJ2-7

CDR3: ATSLTTENYGYT
V: TRBV15
D: -
J: TRBJ1-2

CDR3: ASSQVEVGQPQH
V: TRBV4-1
D: -
J: TRBJ1-5

CDR3: ASSPSGTGAQNTEAF
V: TRBV7-8
D: TRBD1
J: TRBJ1-1

CDR3: ASSIGRQGNTEAF
V: TRBV19
D: -
J: TRBJ1-1

CDR3: ASSPPQGRDTQY
V: TRBV4-1
D: -
J: TRBJ2-3

CDR3: ASQEEGGLGYT
V: TRBV10-3
D: -
J: TRBJ1-2

CDR3: ASSLEVRASEQY
V: TRBV5-1
D: -
J: TRBJ2-7

CDR3: ASRGDRGGGYT
V: TRBV27
D: TRBD1
J: TRBJ1-2

CDR3: ASSEFSAASTNEKLF
V: TRBV25-1
D: -
J: TRBJ1-4

CDR3: ASSGDRGGYGYT
V: TRBV9
D: TRBD1
J: TRBJ1-2

CDR3: ASSEAPGYNTEAF
V: TRBV6-1
D: -
J: TRBJ1-1

CDR3: ASSLDRVGNTIY
V: TRBV7-8
D: TRBD1
J: TRBJ1-3

CDR3: ATSRERGGRDTQY
V: TRBV15
D: TRBD2
J: TRBJ2-3

CDR3: ASSYGQVPTEQY
V: TRBV6-5
D: TRBD1
J: TRBJ2-7

CDR3: ASSPVRGETQY
V: TRBV4-1
D: -
J: TRBJ2-5

CDR3: ASSYTPDRVHEQY
V: TRBV6-5
D: TRBD1
J: TRBJ2-7

CDR3: ASSAGDSSYEQY
V: TRBV6-1
D: -
J: -

CDR3: ASRPGQSSYNEQF
V: TRBV6-5
D: -
J: TRBJ2-1

CDR3: ASRLAYNEQF
V: TRBV6-1
D: -
J: TRBJ2-1

CDR3: ASSRGTDANYGYT
V: TRBV5-4
D: TRBD1
J: TRBJ1-2

CDR3: ASWGLAPSYNEQF
V: TRBV6-1
D: TRBD2
J: TRBJ2-1

CDR3: ASTKYQGLNTEAF
V: TRBV27
D: -
J: TRBJ1-1

CDR3: ASSGPQGVDEQY
V: TRBV13
D: TRBD1
J: TRBJ2-7

CDR3: ASSLWAGQNYGYT
V: TRBV7-8
D: -
J: TRBJ1-2

CDR3: ASSLAPVSEAF
V: TRBV5-6
D: -
J: TRBJ1-1

CDR3: ASSPTPAGLTDTQY
V: TRBV11-2
D: TRBD2
J: TRBJ2-3

CDR3: ASSPGQGGTEAF
V: TRBV4-1
D: -
J: TRBJ1-1

CDR3: ASSIGGSVSSYNEQF
V: TRBV19
D: -
J: TRBJ2-1

CDR3: ASWGGAEQY
V: TRBV27
D: -
J: TRBJ2-7

CDR3: ASSSETSGGETQY
V: TRBV9
D: TRBD2
J: TRBJ2-5